This T cell receptor beta chain was captured in a study of CD8+ T cells in alopecia areata. Sequencing templates came from extracted RNA that was reverse transcribed into cDNA. Using immunoSEQ multiplex PCR, the repertoire was profiled, and TCRdb retains in-frame clones only, with some absent. Altogether 110,000 to 150,000 clones are present, 65% to 90% being singletons, with the ten largest covering more than 20%. There are 15 residues in the CDR3. Looked up from germline, CDR1 is SNHLY and CDR2 is FYNNEI. After removal of 6 bases from V and 3 bases from J, the junction contained 9 bases not matched to a gene. Treatment of the sample: oral pan-JAK inhibitor, 5-10 mg twice daily. Alopecia areata patients provided lesional scalp punch biopsies and peripheral blood, both collected for the study. Regarding this clone: Other DNA sequences in this specimen translate into the identical CDR3.

The receptor was isolated from a human donor with alopecia areata. The rearrangement joins TRBV2 to TRBJ2-7; 9 nucleotides line up with TRBD1. Sequences were derived from CD8+ T cells sorted from blood, sampled at week 4, from a patient treated with tofacitinib. The CDR3 reads CASRVQGQGFYEQYF. CDR3 in DNA: TGTGCCAGCAGGGTGCAGGGACAGGGCTTCTACGAGCAGTACTTC.